This T cell receptor beta chain derives from a study of T-cell reconstitution after alpha-beta-depleted transplantation in children listed by TCRdb under 2016. The study in broad terms: Using TCR repertoire profiling, the study quantitatively followed how T-cell immune reconstitution unfolded in children after TCRalphabeta/CD19-depleted allogeneic hematopoietic cell transplantation. General conclusions and limits of the study: The apparently early recovery of alphabetaT-cell counts about two months after transplant reportedly depended on only several hundred rapidly expanded clones that came from non-depleted graft cells. Over subsequent months, a decline in hyperexpanded clone frequencies was noted, and after one year, T-cell counts and TCRbeta diversity were mostly ascribed to newly produced T cells. The high TCRbeta diversity at day 60 in some patients was ascribed to recipient T cells and intrathymic progenitors that had survived conditioning.

With regard to this clonotype: This receptor's antigen is unknown. Base qualities are not recorded, but no much larger clone differs from it by a single base.

The CDR3 contains 16 residues, cysteine and phenylalanine counted. Only the CDR3 region is kept as DNA, spanning 48 bases read in frame from base 1. According to the germline V gene, CDR1 reads MDHEN and CDR2 reads SYDVKM. V is pared back by 1 base and J by 1 base, with 11 bases lying between the germline termini. Taken with the paper, the label for treatment or condition translates to: allogeneic hematopoietic cell transplantation with graft depleted of TCRalphabeta T cells and CD19 B cells. Transplant recipients were children who received TCRalphabeta/CD19-depleted allogeneic hematopoietic cell grafts. The library was prepared using PCR. The sample was run on an Illumina HiSeq 2500. TCR library preparation used molecular barcoding, with unique molecular identifiers applied to normalize quantification of the TCRbeta repertoire. TCRdb itself trimmed the public reads at Q25 with fastp, ran MiXCR and retained productive beta chains. Identical CDR3 proteins give one entry, which carries the most common genes and DNA. The sample records about 440,000 distinct CDR3 sequences, about 45% of which are singletons. The ten largest make up approximately 25% of the sample.

The sequence is built from TRBV28 and TRBJ1-5, and TRBD1 may be the D gene, going by 5 matching bases. The material was PBMCs, obtained before TCRalphabeta/CD19-depleted stem cell transplant. This receptor was identified in a girl aged 2-10 years with aplastic anemia, due to receive a stem cell transplant. The nucleotides read TGTGCCAGCAGTTTATATCAAGACAGAAGCAATCAGCCCCAGCATTTT. Translated, this is CASSLYQDRSNQPQHF.